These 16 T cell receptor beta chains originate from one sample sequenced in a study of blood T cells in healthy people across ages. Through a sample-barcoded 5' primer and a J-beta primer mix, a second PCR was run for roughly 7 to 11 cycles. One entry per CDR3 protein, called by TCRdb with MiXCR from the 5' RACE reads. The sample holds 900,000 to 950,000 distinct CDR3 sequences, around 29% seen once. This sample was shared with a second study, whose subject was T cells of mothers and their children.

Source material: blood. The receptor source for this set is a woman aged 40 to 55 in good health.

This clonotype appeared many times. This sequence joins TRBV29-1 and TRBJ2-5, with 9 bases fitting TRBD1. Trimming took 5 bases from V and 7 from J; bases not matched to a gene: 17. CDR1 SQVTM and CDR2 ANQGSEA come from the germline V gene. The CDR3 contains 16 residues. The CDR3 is CSVLSDGGQGLGTQYF. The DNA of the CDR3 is TGCAGCGTTCTCTCGGACGGGGGACAGGGTTTAGGGACCCAGTACTTC. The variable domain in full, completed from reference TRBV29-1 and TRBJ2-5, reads SAVISQKPSRDICQRGTSLTIQCQVDSQVTMMFWYRQQPGQSLTLIATANQGSEATYESGFVIDKFPISRPNLTFSTLTVSNMSPEDSSIYLCSVLSDGGQGLGTQYFGPGTRLLVL.

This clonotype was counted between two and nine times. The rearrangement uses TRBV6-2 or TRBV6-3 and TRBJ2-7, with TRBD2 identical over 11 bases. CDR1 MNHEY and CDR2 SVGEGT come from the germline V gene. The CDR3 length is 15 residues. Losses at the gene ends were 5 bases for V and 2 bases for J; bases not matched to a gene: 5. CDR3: CASSIQLAGAYEQYF. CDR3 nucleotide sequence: TGTGCCAGCAGTATCCAACTAGCGGGGGCCTACGAGCAGTACTTC.

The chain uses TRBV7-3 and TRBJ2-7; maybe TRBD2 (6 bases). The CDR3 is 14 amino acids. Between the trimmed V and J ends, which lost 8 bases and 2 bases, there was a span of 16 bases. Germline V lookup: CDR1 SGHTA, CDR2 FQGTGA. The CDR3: CASSTPWGAYEQYF. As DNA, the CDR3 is TGTGCCAGCTCGACACCATGGGGGGCCTACGAGCAGTACTTC.

CDR3 sequence reads: CASSIRGGGYGYTF. DNA for the CDR3: TGTGCCAGCAGTATACGGGGGGGCGGGTATGGCTACACCTTC. The V call is TRBV6-5, the J call TRBJ1-2; D possibly corresponds to TRBD1 (6 bases). CDR1 MNHEY and CDR2 SVGAGI come from the germline V gene. CDR3 length: 14 amino acids. V lost 5 bases, J lost 5 bases, and 15 bases lay in between.

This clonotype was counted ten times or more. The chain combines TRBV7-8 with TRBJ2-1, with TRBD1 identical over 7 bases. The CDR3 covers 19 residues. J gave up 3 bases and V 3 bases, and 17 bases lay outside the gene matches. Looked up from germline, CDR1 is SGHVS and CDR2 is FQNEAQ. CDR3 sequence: CASSFKGGRRPPFYNEQFF. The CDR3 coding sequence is TGTGCCAGCAGCTTTAAAGGGGGCCGTAGACCACCCTTCTACAATGAGCAGTTCTTC.

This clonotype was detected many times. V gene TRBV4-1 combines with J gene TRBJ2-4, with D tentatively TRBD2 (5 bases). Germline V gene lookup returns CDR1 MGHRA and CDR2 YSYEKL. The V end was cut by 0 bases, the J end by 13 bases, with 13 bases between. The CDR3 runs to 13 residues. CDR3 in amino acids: CASSQDWLGRQYF. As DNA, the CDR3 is TGCGCCAGCAGCCAAGATTGGTTGGGGAGACAGTACTTC.

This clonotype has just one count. CDR3 sequence: CASSGRGSLSSYEQYF. CDR3 DNA: TGTGCCAGCAGCGGCCGCGGGTCCCTGAGCTCCTACGAGCAGTACTTC. The V call is TRBV3-1, the J call TRBJ2-7, with D maybe TRBD2 (5 bases). The CDR3 length is 16 residues. CDR1 is LGHDT and CDR2 is YNNKEL in the germline V gene (reference sequence). Trimming took 5 bases from V and 0 from J, leaving 17 bases between them.

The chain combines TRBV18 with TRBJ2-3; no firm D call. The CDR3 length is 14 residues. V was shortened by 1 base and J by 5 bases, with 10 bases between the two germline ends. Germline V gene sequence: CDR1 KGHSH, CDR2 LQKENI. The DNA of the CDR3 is TGTGCCAGCTCACCACGCAGTATAATAGATACGCAGTATTTT. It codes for CASSPRSIIDTQYF.

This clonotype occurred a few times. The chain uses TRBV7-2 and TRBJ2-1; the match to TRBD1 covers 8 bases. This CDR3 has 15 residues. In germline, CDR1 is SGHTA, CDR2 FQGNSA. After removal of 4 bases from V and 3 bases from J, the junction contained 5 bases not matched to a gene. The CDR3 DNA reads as TGTACCAGCAGCTCTAGGACAGGGAACTACAATGAGCAGTTCTTC. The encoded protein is CTSSSRTGNYNEQFF.

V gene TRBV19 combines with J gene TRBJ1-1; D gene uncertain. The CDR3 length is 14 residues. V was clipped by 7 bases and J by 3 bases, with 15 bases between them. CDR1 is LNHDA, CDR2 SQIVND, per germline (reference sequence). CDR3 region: CASTPGGSHTEAFF. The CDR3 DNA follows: TGTGCCAGTACCCCGGGAGGGTCCCACACTGAAGCTTTCTTT.

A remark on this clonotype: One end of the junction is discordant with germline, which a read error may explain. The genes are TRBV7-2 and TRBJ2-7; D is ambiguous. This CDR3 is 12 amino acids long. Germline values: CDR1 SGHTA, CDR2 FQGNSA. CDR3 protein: CASGMTSYGQYF. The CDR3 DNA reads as TGTGCCAGCGGCATGACTTCTTACGGGCAGTACTTC.

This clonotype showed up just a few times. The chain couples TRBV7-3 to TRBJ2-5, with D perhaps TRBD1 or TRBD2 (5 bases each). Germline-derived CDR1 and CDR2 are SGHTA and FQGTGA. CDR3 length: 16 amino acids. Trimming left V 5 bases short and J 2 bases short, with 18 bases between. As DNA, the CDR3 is TGTGCCAGCAGCCTAAATCCAAGGGGAGTTCAAGAGACCCAGTACTTC. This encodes CASSLNPRGVQETQYF. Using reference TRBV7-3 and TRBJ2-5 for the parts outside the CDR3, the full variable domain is GAGVSQTPSNKVTEKGKYVELRCDPISGHTALYWYRQSLGQGPEFLIYFQGTGAADDSGLPNDRFFAVRPEGSVSTLKIQRTERGDSAVYLCASSLNPRGVQETQYFGPGTRLLVL.

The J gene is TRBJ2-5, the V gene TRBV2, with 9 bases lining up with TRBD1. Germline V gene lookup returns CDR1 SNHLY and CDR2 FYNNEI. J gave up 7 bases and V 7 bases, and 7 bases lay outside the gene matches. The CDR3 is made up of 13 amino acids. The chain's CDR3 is CASKGQGSGTQYF. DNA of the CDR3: TGTGCCAGCAAAGGACAGGGGTCCGGGACCCAGTACTTC.

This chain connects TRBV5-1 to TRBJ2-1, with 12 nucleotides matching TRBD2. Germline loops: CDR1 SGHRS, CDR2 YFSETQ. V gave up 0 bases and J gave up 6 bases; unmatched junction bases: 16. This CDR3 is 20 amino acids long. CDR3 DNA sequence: TGCGCCAGCAGCTTGGGCCAGCTTGGGTCTAGCGGGGGGGGATGCAATGAGCAGTTCTTC. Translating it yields CASSLGQLGSSGGGCNEQFF. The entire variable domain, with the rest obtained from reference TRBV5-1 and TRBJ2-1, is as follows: KAGVTQTPRYLIKTRGQQVTLSCSPISGHRSVSWYQQTPGQGLQFLFEYFSETQRNKGNFPGRFSGRQFSNSRSEMNVSTLELGDSALYLCASSLGQLGSSGGGCNEQFFGPGTRLTVL.

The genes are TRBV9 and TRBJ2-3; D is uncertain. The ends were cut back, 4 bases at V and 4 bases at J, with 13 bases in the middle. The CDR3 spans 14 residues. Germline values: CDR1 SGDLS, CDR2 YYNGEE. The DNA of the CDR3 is TGTGCCAGCAGCCCGCTTTCGGACCCAGATACGCAGTATTTT. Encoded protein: CASSPLSDPDTQYF.

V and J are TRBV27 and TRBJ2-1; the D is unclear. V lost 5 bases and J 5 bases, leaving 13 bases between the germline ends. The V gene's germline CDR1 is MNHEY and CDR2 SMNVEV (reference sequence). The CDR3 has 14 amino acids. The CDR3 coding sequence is TGTGCCAGCAGTCCTCGCCGGTTTCACAATGAGCAGTTCTTC. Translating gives CASSPRRFHNEQFF.